The sequence of this TCR beta chain was determined in a study of T cell changes during pregnancy in multiple sclerosis. The CDR3 has 15 residues. V lost 3 bases and J lost 5; bases outside the gene matches: 10. Germline V gene lookup returns CDR1 LGHNA and CDR2 YNFKEQ. Only one count was recorded for this clone. Assay used: immunoSEQ multiplex PCR; TCRdb lists only in-frame clones, some missing. The sample carries tens of thousands of clones, approximately 86% recorded once. The chain has TRBV4-2 and TRBJ2-7, with 7 nucleotides matching TRBD1. Material: CD4+ T cells from peripheral blood mononuclear cells, obtained in the first trimester of pregnancy. This receptor was identified in a female donor in good health, enrolled as a control in a pregnancy study. CDR3 protein: CASSQTTGSEDEQYF. The CDR3 DNA reads TGTGCCAGCAGCCAGACGACAGGGAGCGAGGACGAGCAGTACTTC.